These T cell receptor beta chains were read from a single sample in a study of T cell repertoires in cytomegalovirus infection. TCRdb reprocessed the reads with MiXCR, giving one entry per CDR3 protein. The table has some 940,000 distinct CDR3 sequences, approximately 31% seen once. The antigens these receptors bind are not known. The sequencing used cultured CD8+ T cells from PBMCs, collected from culture after CMV antigen stimulation. These receptor sequences come from a human donor in good health (CMV status not recorded). Some clones in this sample may be carry-over from other donors' samples. Both conserved end residues are part of each CDR3. The D gene is left open where the match is weak. Clone size, where shown, is once, few, many, or a class for clones that have expanded.

clone_size	d_call	v_call	j_call	cdr3_aa	cdr3_nt
.	.	TRBV15	TRBJ2-3	CATSRDTGPSTDTQYF	TGTGCCACCAGCAGAGATACAGGACCAAGCACAGATACGCAGTATTTT
few	.	TRBV5-1	TRBJ1-1	CASRSRTDHEAFF	TGCGCCAGCAGATCAAGAACTGATCATGAAGCTTTCTTT
.	TRBD2	TRBV25-1	TRBJ2-1	CASSVLAGFRDEQFF	TGTGCCAGCAGTGTCCTAGCGGGGTTTAGGGATGAGCAGTTCTTC
.	.	TRBV7-8	TRBJ1-1	CASSPTGGLGAFF	TGTGCCAGCAGCCCCACAGGAGGCCTAGGAGCTTTCTTT
.	TRBD2	TRBV13	TRBJ2-7	CASSPERELSREQYF	TGTGCCAGCAGCCCGGAGCGGGAATTGAGCCGCGAGCAGTACTTC
few	TRBD1	TRBV7-9	TRBJ2-1	CASRGRGGQGIREQFF	TGTGCCAGCAGGGGAAGAGGGGGACAGGGGATCCGTGAGCAGTTCTTC
few	TRBD1	TRBV5-5	TRBJ1-3	CASSSPDRVYGNTIYF	TGTGCCAGCAGCTCTCCGGACAGGGTTTATGGAAACACCATATATTTT
.	.	TRBV7-6	TRBJ1-6	CASSPGPDIYNSPLHF	TGTGCCAGCAGCCCGGGCCCGGACATCTATAATTCACCCCTCCACTTT
few	TRBD1	TRBV27	TRBJ2-7	CASSLMSGGAGVSYEQYF	TGTGCCAGCAGTTTAATGTCAGGGGGCGCGGGTGTTTCCTACGAGCAGTACTTC
.	TRBD1	TRBV7-9	TRBJ2-2	CASSTLRQGAIIGELFF	TGTGCCAGCAGCACCCTTCGACAGGGGGCGATAATCGGGGAGCTGTTTTTT
.	TRBD2	TRBV28	TRBJ2-5	CASRMGLGETQYF	TGTGCCAGCAGGATGGGACTAGGGGAGACCCAGTACTTC
few	TRBD2	TRBV7-9	TRBJ2-3	CAFHDAGVGTDTQYF	TGTGCCTTTCACGACGCGGGGGTGGGGACAGATACGCAGTATTTT
.	.	TRBV4-3	TRBJ1-1	CASSLRAQSMNTEAFF	TGCGCCAGCAGCCTCCGGGCCCAGAGCATGAACACTGAAGCTTTCTTT
.	.	TRBV14	TRBJ2-1	CASSWTALNEQFF	TGTGCCAGCAGCTGGACAGCCTTAAATGAGCAGTTCTTC
.	.	TRBV6-1	TRBJ2-1	CASSEGRVNNEQFF	TGTGCCAGCAGTGAAGGGAGGGTTAACAATGAGCAGTTCTTC
few	.	TRBV27	TRBJ2-1	CASSLTAENIQYNEQFF	TGTGCCAGCAGCCTAACCGCGGAAAACATACAGTACAATGAGCAGTTCTTC
.	.	TRBV4-1	TRBJ1-1	CASSQVYTANTEAFF	TGCGCCAGCAGCCAAGTCTATACAGCAAACACTGAAGCTTTCTTT
.	.	TRBV11-1	TRBJ2-4	CASSINRGGKENIQYF	TGTGCCAGCAGCATCAACAGGGGCGGGAAAGAGAACATTCAGTACTTC
.	.	TRBV6-2/TRBV6-3	TRBJ2-2	CASSWGPRGTGELFF	TGTGCCAGCAGTTGGGGTCCCAGGGGCACCGGGGAGCTGTTTTTT
few	.	TRBV4-2	TRBJ2-5	CASRYEDRGQEETQYF	TGTGCCAGCCGTTATGAGGACCGGGGCCAAGAAGAGACCCAGTACTTC
few	.	TRBV4-1	TRBJ2-7	CASSQAPGGDYEQYF	TGCGCCAGCAGCCAAGCCCCTGGCGGGGACTACGAGCAGTACTTC
few	TRBD1	TRBV27	TRBJ1-2	CASSPRQGNLYGYTF	TGTGCCAGCAGCCCCAGACAGGGGAACCTCTATGGCTACACCTTC
.	.	TRBV5-1	TRBJ2-5	CASLGDNEETQYF	TGCGCCAGCTTAGGAGACAACGAAGAGACCCAGTACTTC
.	.	TRBV11-2	TRBJ2-2	CASSFWGRRDTGELFF	TGTGCCAGCAGCTTCTGGGGTCGGAGGGACACCGGGGAGCTGTTTTTT
.	.	TRBV4-3	TRBJ2-4	CASSQGLAQGSKNIQYF	TGCGCCAGCAGCCAGGGTCTTGCACAAGGGTCCAAAAACATTCAGTACTTC
many	.	TRBV12-3/TRBV12-4	TRBJ2-3	CASSPARADTQYF	TGTGCCAGCAGTCCCGCTCGGGCAGATACGCAGTATTTT
many	TRBD1	TRBV28	TRBJ2-1	CASSFWWLWNGQGPTYNEQFF	TGTGCCAGCAGTTTTTGGTGGTTATGGAACGGACAGGGACCAACCTACAATGAGCAGTTCTTC
few	.	TRBV27	TRBJ2-1	CASSFEADNEQFF	TGTGCCAGCAGTTTTGAGGCCGACAATGAGCAGTTCTTC
.	TRBD1	TRBV28	TRBJ2-1	CASSLDRAELDEQFF	TGTGCCAGCAGTTTGGACAGGGCAGAACTCGATGAGCAGTTCTTC
many	TRBD1	TRBV4-2	TRBJ1-2	CAVLEDRATF	TGTGCCGTACTGGAGGACAGGGCCACCTTC
.	.	TRBV15	TRBJ1-1	CATSRDKGPPIEAFF	TGTGCCACCAGCAGAGATAAGGGGCCGCCAATTGAAGCTTTCTTT
.	TRBD1	TRBV7-6	TRBJ1-5	CASSPEQGSPQHF	TGTGCCAGCAGCCCGGAACAGGGGTCGCCCCAGCATTTT
few	.	TRBV4-1	TRBJ2-6	CASSQASGANVLTF	TGCGCCAGCAGCCAAGCTTCTGGGGCCAACGTCCTGACTTTC
few	TRBD1	TRBV11-1	TRBJ2-1	CASSTRTGNEQFF	TGTGCCAGCAGTACCCGGACAGGCAATGAGCAGTTCTTC
.	.	TRBV6-6	TRBJ1-1	CASVLSAGEAFF	TGTGCCAGCGTCCTTTCCGCGGGTGAAGCTTTCTTT
.	.	TRBV4-2	TRBJ1-5	CASSQEGQLNQPQHF	TGTGCCAGCAGCCAAGAAGGACAGCTCAATCAGCCCCAGCATTTT
once	.	TRBV14	TRBJ2-1	CASNHPGKNNEQFF	TGTGCCAGCAACCACCCAGGGAAAAACAATGAGCAGTTCTTC